This T cell receptor (beta chain) was obtained from a study of HIV-infected patients and healthy controls. The CDR3 contains 14 residues. Germline CDR1 reads MNHNS; CDR2 reads SASEGT. The trim removed 6 bases at V and 4 bases at J, leaving 5 bases unmatched. Antiretroviral therapy had run roughly three months, about 14 weeks, before follow-up blood collection. The repertoire came from unfractionated whole blood and reflected all unsorted peripheral T cells. Within the sample, this clonotype is medium-sized. Its antigen is unknown. General study findings and limits: HIV-infected repertoires had significantly higher mean Gini indices than controls, possibly reflecting oligoclonality.

Alpha and beta constant-region primers primed reverse transcription of about 470 ng RNA. Separate chain-specific third strand synthesis with multiplexing indices produced the alpha and beta libraries. The SP2 site served as the priming point for second strand synthesis. TCRdb re-derived calls from the 5' RACE reads in MiXCR, one entry per CDR3 protein. The table shows a few thousand distinct CDR3 sequences, with 20% occurring only once. The V call is TRBV6-1, the J call TRBJ2-3; 9 positions agree with TRBD2. The sequencing used blood, collected during antiretroviral therapy. The TCR was taken from an adult with HIV infection. Written as DNA, the CDR3 is TGTGCCAGCAGGGTCGGCGGGGGGGCAGATACGCAGTATTTT. Protein sequence: CASRVGGGADTQYF.